These 5 T cell receptor beta chains were all obtained from the same sample, sequenced in a study of shared clonotypes between healthy human individuals. Only in-frame clones appear in the TCRdb table, and some are missing; sequencing was by immunoSEQ multiplex PCR. Of about 1,800,000 clones listed, approximately 94% were seen once; the top ten hold roughly 1.2%. It was CD45RO-negative cells, positively selected for CCR7, that made up naive CD8 cells, with terminally differentiated effector memory CD45RA+ cells excluded. Source material: naive CD8+ T cells sorted from blood. These receptors originate from a man between 18 and 35 years old in good health.

The CDR3 nucleotides read TGTGCCAGCAGCGACTCTCGGGAAAGGGATTCACCCCTCCACTTT. Amino acid sequence: CASSDSRERDSPLHF. The chain combines TRBV2 with TRBJ1-6, with no clear D. Germline V gene lookup returns CDR1 SNHLY and CDR2 FYNNEI. The V gene lost 6 bases and the J gene lost 8 bases, with 17 bases spanning the gap. The CDR3 runs 15 residues.

The rearrangement links TRBV7-6 to TRBJ1-5; possible D gene TRBD1, 6 bases. Germline assignment: CDR1 SGHVS and CDR2 FNYEAQ. CDR3 length equals 18 residues. The V gene lost 3 bases and the J gene lost 2 bases, with 20 bases spanning the gap. As DNA, the CDR3 is TGTGCCAGCAGCTTGTTTCCTTTGGGGGGGCTAGGCAATCAGCCCCAGCATTTT. This encodes CASSLFPLGGLGNQPQHF.

The chain uses TRBV6-5 and TRBJ1-1; D gene uncertain. The V end lost 1 base, the J end lost 1 base, and 7 bases lay between the germline ends. In germline, CDR1 is MNHEY, CDR2 SVGAGI. The CDR3 has 14 residues. The CDR3: CASSYYGENTEAFF. The DNA for the CDR3 is TGTGCCAGCAGTTACTATGGGGAGAACACTGAAGCTTTCTTT.

This CDR3 reads CASGHRREGPLATETQYF. In nucleotides, the CDR3 is TGTGCTAGTGGCCACCGGCGGGAGGGCCCACTGGCAACGGAGACCCAGTACTTC. The genes are TRBV12-5 and TRBJ2-5; 9 bases map to TRBD2. V was clipped by 6 bases and J by 5 bases; unmatched bases: 19. This CDR3 contains 18 residues. Germline CDR1 LGHNT, CDR2 FRNRAP.

V usage is TRBV29-1 and J usage is TRBJ2-2, with 10 bases fitting TRBD1. This CDR3 spans 15 amino acids. V shed 5 bases, J shed 4 bases, and the junction held 7 bases outside the gene matches. Germline lookup yields CDR1 SQVTM and CDR2 ANQGSEA. CDR3 sequence: CSVSDRGQVTGELFF. DNA of the CDR3: TGCAGCGTTTCCGACAGGGGGCAGGTCACCGGGGAGCTGTTTTTT.